Given below is one T cell receptor beta chain in context. These data come from a study of technical replicates of blood from a few donors. V lost 7 bases to trimming and J lost 1 base; unmatched junction nucleotides: 8. Germline assignment: CDR1 SNHLY and CDR2 FYNNEI. There are 17 residues in the CDR3. TCRdb's table, derived via immunoSEQ multiplex PCR, lists solely in-frame clones and lacks some. There are tens of thousands of clones in the sample; approximately 94% occur only once, and 0.35% to 0.4% lies in the top ten. This receptor was identified in a human donor in good health. Sequences were obtained from T cells isolated from PBMCs. The V call is TRBV2, the J call TRBJ2-2, with 11 bases aligning to TRBD2. In DNA, the CDR3 is TGTGCCAGCACGCGAACTAGCGGGAGTGTGAACACCGGGGAGCTGTTTTTT. Protein sequence: CASTRTSGSVNTGELFF.